Presented here are 11 T cell receptor beta chains from one specimen sequenced in a study of T cells in Graves' hyperthyroidism and ophthalmopathy. RNA transcripts yielded amplified TCR beta CDR3 regions. An initial round of RT-PCR targeting the TCR CDR3 relied on the HTBI primer set. TCRdb fed the multiplex PCR reads into MiXCR, producing one record per CDR3 protein. The repertoire holds 450,000 to 650,000 distinct CDR3 sequences, approximately 15% seen once, with about 7% in the top ten. The sequenced sample was blood. These TCRs come from a woman aged 18-35 years with Graves' ophthalmopathy.

This clonotype was picked up many times. V is TRBV20-1 and J is TRBJ2-3; 11 nucleotides match TRBD2. Losses at the gene ends were 6 bases for V and 3 bases for J; bases not matched to a gene: 5. The V gene's germline CDR1 is DFQATT and CDR2 SNEGSKA (reference sequence). This CDR3 comprises 14 residues. The CDR3 here is CSALAGGKTDTQYF. The CDR3, as DNA: TGCAGTGCCTTAGCGGGAGGGAAGACAGATACGCAGTATTTT.

This clonotype appeared a few times. The rearrangement links TRBV11-2 to TRBJ1-2, with D tentatively TRBD1 (6 bases). CDR1 and CDR2 from the germline V gene are SGHAT and FQNNGV. CDR3 length equals 15 residues. Deletions cut 1 base from V and 4 bases from J, with 13 bases between. The CDR3 reads CASSLGPIRGYGYTF. CDR3 coding DNA: TGTGCCAGCAGCTTAGGCCCGATCAGGGGCTATGGCTACACCTTC.

This clonotype was seen a handful of times. V is TRBV5-4 and J is TRBJ1-5; no clear D gene. Germline CDR1 and CDR2: SGHNT and YYREEE (reference sequence). The CDR3 consists of 12 residues. V lost 4 bases, J lost 6 bases, and 8 bases lay in between. CDR3 region: CASSLWGQPQHF. The CDR3 DNA reads as TGTGCCAGCAGCCTCTGGGGTCAGCCCCAGCATTTT.

The genes are TRBV25-1 and TRBJ1-6; the match to TRBD1 covers 7 bases. Trimming took 3 bases from V and 9 from J; bases not matched to a gene: 5. CDR3 length: 14 residues. The germline gives CDR1 MGHDK, CDR2 SYGVNS. CDR3 in DNA: TGTGCCAGCAGTGACAACAGGGGTACTTCACCCCTCCACTTT. Protein sequence: CASSDNRGTSPLHF. Full variable domain (rest looked up from reference TRBV25-1 and TRBJ1-6): EADIYQTPRYLVIGTGKKITLECSQTMGHDKMYWYQQDPGMELHLIHYSYGVNSTEKGDLSSESTVSRIRTEHFPLTLESARPSHTSQYLCASSDNRGTSPLHFGNGTRLTVT.

This clonotype has ten or more counts. The chain carries TRBV27 and TRBJ1-3, with a possible D match to TRBD1 (6 bases). The V end lost 2 bases, the J end lost 3 bases, and 14 bases lay between the germline ends. Germline V gives CDR1 MNHEY, CDR2 SMNVEV (reference sequence). This CDR3 spans 16 amino acids. The CDR3 DNA follows: TGTGCCAGCAGTTTAAGAGAAGGGGGGAGTGGAAACACCATATATTTT. As protein: CASSLREGGSGNTIYF.

The gene calls are TRBV11-2 and TRBJ2-1; 11 bases are shared with TRBD2. The germline gives CDR1 SGHAT, CDR2 FQNNGV. The CDR3 contains 15 residues. Germline trimming cut 5 bases from V and 9 bases from J; bases unmatched to any gene: 9. The CDR3 reads CASSRGTSGGSEQFF. In nucleotides, the CDR3 is TGTGCCAGCAGCCGAGGGACTAGCGGTGGAAGTGAGCAGTTCTTC.

This clonotype was picked up many times. V is TRBV30 and J is TRBJ1-1; TRBD1 matches at 7 bases. Per germline, CDR1 GTSNPN and CDR2 SVGIG (reference sequence). The CDR3 is made up of 13 amino acids. V lost 4 bases and J lost 5; bases outside the gene matches: 7. The CDR3, as DNA: TGTGCCTGGACAAGACAGGGCGGGACTGAAGCTTTCTTT. Amino acid sequence: CAWTRQGGTEAFF.

The V and J genes are TRBV9 and TRBJ2-2, with 8 bases matching TRBD2. Looked up from germline, CDR1 is SGDLS and CDR2 is YYNGEE. This CDR3 spans 15 amino acids. The junction had 11 bases not matched to a gene; V was cut back by 0 bases and J by 13 bases. CDR3 DNA sequence: TGTGCCAGCAGCGTAGGGGGGCGGGAGGCCCGAGGGCTGTTTTTT. Translated: CASSVGGREARGLFF.

At least ten counts were recorded for this clonotype. The chain links TRBV7-9 to TRBJ2-3; 10 bases fit TRBD1. J gave up 6 bases and V 6 bases, and 9 bases lay outside the gene matches. CDR3 length: 15 amino acids. Looked up from germline, CDR1 is SEHNR and CDR2 is FQNEAQ (reference sequence). The CDR3 DNA sequence: TGTGCCAGCAGTCCCGACAGGGGGCGCGGGGATACGCAGTATTTT. Translating gives CASSPDRGRGDTQYF.

This clonotype was detected ten times or more. The chain links TRBV27 to TRBJ2-3; D uncertain. This CDR3 contains 14 residues. V lost 6 bases to trimming and J lost 5 bases, with 15 bases between them. Looked up from germline, CDR1 is MNHEY and CDR2 is SMNVEV (reference sequence). The CDR3 loop reads CASSRIPRQDTQYF. CDR3 bases: TGTGCCAGCAGCCGCATACCCCGTCAAGATACGCAGTATTTT.

This clonotype was recorded at least ten times. The chain is built from TRBV3-1 and TRBJ1-3; D is unclear. The CDR3 consists of 14 residues. The V and J ends lost 0 bases and 3 bases respectively, with 6 bases between them. Germline assignment: CDR1 LGHDT and CDR2 YNNKEL (reference sequence). The CDR3 is CASSQEGGGNTIYF. Here the CDR3 DNA reads TGTGCCAGCAGCCAAGAGGGTGGTGGAAACACCATATATTTT.